These T cell receptor beta chains were read from a single sample in a study of PD-1 blockade in classical Hodgkin lymphoma. This table comes from immunoSEQ multiplex PCR, and its TCRdb copy is limited to in-frame clones, with some not included. The data show approximately 25,000 clones, with 72% seen just once and approximately 3.5% held by the top ten. This material consisted of peripheral blood mononuclear cells (PBMCs), taken before the fourth cycle of nivolumab. These receptors originate from a human donor with classical Hodgkin lymphoma. Both conserved end residues are part of each CDR3. Fields, in order: clone size, V gene, D gene, J gene, CDR3 DNA, CDR3 protein. A D gene is named only where the DNA matches it firmly. Where a row states a size, it is once, few, many or the class of an expanded clone; other rows omit it.

NA	TRBV27	NA	TRBJ2-3	TGTGCCAGCAGTCCCAGTAGTGGGATTAGCACAGATACGCAGTATTTT	CASSPSSGISTDTQYF
medium-sized	TRBV7-8	NA	TRBJ1-2	TGTGCCAGCAGTCTACAGGGAGACTATGGCTACACCTTC	CASSLQGDYGYTF
NA	TRBV19	NA	TRBJ1-1	TGTGCCAGTAGACAGTCCCCCACTGAAGCTTTCTTT	CASRQSPTEAFF
once	TRBV13	NA	TRBJ2-7	TGTGCCAGCAGCGGGGTGGGGGGCGTTTCGAACGAGCAGTACTTC	CASSGVGGVSNEQYF
NA	TRBV6-5	TRBD1	TRBJ2-3	TGTGCCAGCAGCCGACAGGGCCTCCTCGCAGATACGCAGTATTTT	CASSRQGLLADTQYF
NA	TRBV19	NA	TRBJ2-5	TGTGCCAGTAGTATTGGGGGCGGTGGCTCCCAGTACTTC	CASSIGGGGSQYF
NA	TRBV7-3	TRBD2	TRBJ2-1	TGTGCCAGCAGCTTAATGGCGGGAGTAAGCAATGAGCAGTTCTTC	CASSLMAGVSNEQFF
once	TRBV9	TRBD1	TRBJ2-3	TGTGCCAGCAGCGTGGACAGGTCAGGCTCAGCTACGCAGTATTTT	CASSVDRSGSATQYF
NA	TRBV19	NA	TRBJ2-6	TGTGCCAGTAGTCCAGGTTGGTCTGCCGGGGCCAACGTCCTGACTTTC	CASSPGWSAGANVLTF
NA	TRBV19	NA	TRBJ1-5	TGTGCCAGTAGTATAAGGGACACCAATCAGCCCCAGCATTTT	CASSIRDTNQPQHF
NA	TRBV5-1	NA	TRBJ2-3	TGCGCCAGCAGCTTGACAGCCTTGAGCACAGATACGCAGTATTTT	CASSLTALSTDTQYF
few	TRBV27	NA	TRBJ2-4	TGTGCCAGCAGTCCAGGTCCAGCCAAAAACATTCAGTACTTC	CASSPGPAKNIQYF
NA	TRBV7-2	NA	TRBJ2-2	TGTGCCAGCAGCTTAGGAGCTTCCGCGAACACCGGGGAGCTGTTTTTT	CASSLGASANTGELFF
NA	TRBV9	NA	TRBJ1-2	TGTGCCAGCAGCGTAGCCCCACAGGGTATGGACTATGGCTACACCTTC	CASSVAPQGMDYGYTF
NA	TRBV30	TRBD1	TRBJ1-6	TGTGCCTGGAGTCGGGGACAGGGTAATTCACCCCTCCACTTT	CAWSRGQGNSPLHF
NA	TRBV7-6	TRBD2	TRBJ2-3	TGTGCCAGCAGCCAGCGGACTAGCGGCACAGATACGCAGTATTTT	CASSQRTSGTDTQYF
NA	TRBV9	TRBD1	TRBJ1-3	TGTGCCAGCAGCGCCGGGACAGGGGGCATACTTGGAAACACCATATATTTT	CASSAGTGGILGNTIYF
NA	TRBV4-3	TRBD2	TRBJ2-1	TGCGCCAGCAGCCAAGATCAGATAGCGGGAGAGGGGGGACATGAGCAGTTCTTC	CASSQDQIAGEGGHEQFF
NA	TRBV15	TRBD1	TRBJ1-6	TGTGCCACCAGCCCCCGCACAGGGGGCCCCACACCCCTCCACTTT	CATSPRTGGPTPLHF
NA	TRBV28	TRBD2	TRBJ2-2	TGTGCCAGCAGTTTGCGGGGGTTGGTAACCGGGGAGCTGTTTTTT	CASSLRGLVTGELFF
NA	TRBV5-1	TRBD2	TRBJ2-3	TGCGCCAGCAGCTTGGTTAGCGGGGGGATGCTGGATACGCAGTATTTT	CASSLVSGGMLDTQYF
NA	TRBV7-8	TRBD1	TRBJ2-3	TGTGCCAGCAGCTCCCCCCACACCTCCGGGACAGGGAGTGTAGATACGCAGTATTTT	CASSSPHTSGTGSVDTQYF
NA	TRBV6-1	NA	TRBJ2-2	TGTGCCAGCAGTGACTTGATCGGGGGCCTGAAGCCCCGCACCGGGGAGCTGTTTTTT	CASSDLIGGLKPRTGELFF
NA	TRBV28	NA	TRBJ1-2	TGTGCCAGCAGTTTATCCCAATATGGCTACACCTTC	CASSLSQYGYTF
NA	TRBV7-6	TRBD2	TRBJ2-3	TGTGCCAGCAGCTTAGCTCCTAGCGGGAGCCGGACAGATACGCAGTATTTT	CASSLAPSGSRTDTQYF
NA	TRBV6-5	NA	TRBJ1-1	TGTGCCAGCAGTTACTCGGCGGGGCATGAAGCTTTCTTT	CASSYSAGHEAFF
NA	TRBV4-2	NA	TRBJ2-3	TGTGCCAGCAGCCAAGAGGAGGGGGCGGTTAGCACAGATACGCAGTATTTT	CASSQEEGAVSTDTQYF
NA	TRBV5-4	NA	TRBJ1-1	TGTGCCAGCAGCTTGGAGACAGAAACCGAAGCTTTCTTT	CASSLETETEAFF
NA	TRBV7-9	TRBD1	TRBJ1-1	TGTGCCAGCAGCTTGACAGGGTATGATGGCACTGAAGCTTTCTTT	CASSLTGYDGTEAFF
NA	TRBV30	NA	TRBJ2-5	TGTGCCTGGACCAGAATGAACCAAGAGACCCAGTACTTC	CAWTRMNQETQYF
NA	TRBV27	TRBD2	TRBJ2-7	TGTGCCAGCAGTCCCCAAGCGGGAGGGCCGGGGGAGCAGTACTTC	CASSPQAGGPGEQYF
NA	TRBV7-9	NA	TRBJ2-1	TGTGCCAGCAGCCTGAACCGACAGGGACTCTCCTACAATGAGCAGTTCTTC	CASSLNRQGLSYNEQFF
NA	TRBV5-1	NA	TRBJ1-5	TGCGCCAGCAGCTTGGACGGGAGCTATCAGCCCCAGCATTTT	CASSLDGSYQPQHF
NA	TRBV10-2	NA	TRBJ1-1	TGCGCCAGCAGTGGTGGAAACACTGAAGCTTTCTTT	CASSGGNTEAFF
NA	TRBV7-9	NA	TRBJ2-2	TGTGCCAGCAGCCCCGGGGAAGGACAACGGAACACCGGGGAGCTGTTTTTT	CASSPGEGQRNTGELFF
NA	TRBV6-1	NA	TRBJ2-4	TGTGCCAGCAGTACGGGGGCCGGGGCCAAAAACATTCAGTACTTC	CASSTGAGAKNIQYF
few	TRBV28	NA	TRBJ1-2	TGTGCCAGCAGTCCCGGACCGTTATATGGCTACACCTTC	CASSPGPLYGYTF
once	TRBV5-1	TRBD2	TRBJ2-3	TGCGCCAGCAGCTCGCGGACTAGCGGGGCTACAGGCACAGATACGCAGTATTTT	CASSSRTSGATGTDTQYF
NA	TRBV19	NA	TRBJ1-6	TGTGCCAGTAGCGCGGAACCCTCCTATAATTCACCCCTCCACTTT	CASSAEPSYNSPLHF
NA	TRBV6-1	NA	TRBJ2-7	TGTGCCAGCAGTGAAATGGGAACCGGGTCCATCTACGAGCAGTACTTC	CASSEMGTGSIYEQYF